Sequencing of this TCR beta chain was carried out in a study of T cell responses to AZD1222 COVID-19 vaccine. Assay used: immunoSEQ multiplex PCR; TCRdb lists only in-frame clones, some missing. The sample lists about 120,000 clones, roughly 88% occurring once. The CDR3 runs 16 residues. Germline V CDR1 and CDR2: LNHNV, YYDKDF (reference sequence). V was clipped by 0 bases and J by 7 bases, with 16 bases between them. Sequenced material: peripheral blood, taken on day 0 of AZD1222 vaccination. This chain links TRBV15 with TRBJ1-5; TRBD1 might be the D (5 bases). The source is an adult in good health. The CDR3 region is CATSRDFGAGLQPQHF. Here the CDR3 DNA reads TGTGCCACCAGCAGAGATTTTGGGGCAGGGCTACAGCCCCAGCATTTT. The full variable domain, rest sourced from reference TRBV15 and TRBJ1-5, is DAMVIQNPRYQVTQFGKPVTLSCSQTLNHNVMYWYQQKSSQAPKLLFHYYDKDFNNEADTPDNFQSRRPNTSFCFLDIRSPGLGDTAMYLCATSRDFGAGLQPQHFGDGTRLSIL.